This passage covers 9 T cell receptor beta chains from one sample sequenced in a study of cytomegalovirus exposure and HLA in healthy donors. PCR involved 60 Vbeta and 13 Jbeta primers. The repertoire was sequenced with immunoSEQ multiplex PCR; TCRdb's copy has only in-frame clones and lacks some. The sample totals 68,000 or so clones. The sequenced sample was PBMCs. These receptor sequences come from a boy between 10 and 17 years old in good health and CMV-seronegative.

J is TRBJ1-2 and V is TRBV7-9; no reliable D call. V dropped 1 base and J dropped 0 bases, with 6 bases sitting between them. This CDR3 comprises 14 residues. Per germline, CDR1 SEHNR and CDR2 FQNEAQ (reference sequence). DNA for the CDR3: TGTGCCAGCAGCTTAGACATCACTAACTATGGCTACACCTTC. Translated: CASSLDITNYGYTF. Full variable domain (remainder filled in from reference TRBV7-9 and TRBJ1-2): DTGVSQNPRHKITKRGQNVTFRCDPISEHNRLYWYRQTLGQGPEFLTYFQNEAQLEKSRLLSDRFSAERPKGSFSTLEIQRTEQGDSAMYLCASSLDITNYGYTFGSGTRLTVV.

The V and J genes are TRBV30 and TRBJ1-2; TRBD1 is a possible D gene (6 bases). The CDR3 is 15 residues long. The germline gives CDR1 GTSNPN, CDR2 SVGIG (reference sequence). Trimming stripped 1 base from V and 2 bases from J, with 14 bases between. CDR3 nucleotide sequence: TGTGCCTGGAGTGACAGGGAGGGGCCAAACTATGGCTACACCTTC. This gives the protein CAWSDREGPNYGYTF.

This chain connects TRBV5-1 to TRBJ2-1; a weak D match, TRBD1 (5 bases). Germline CDR1 is SGHRS and CDR2 is YFSETQ. V was trimmed by 0 bases and J by 9 bases, leaving 16 bases between them. This CDR3 is 15 amino acids long. CDR3 coding DNA: TGCGCCAGCAGCTTGGACCCCGGTGGGGCAAGTGAGCAGTTCTTC. Translated: CASSLDPGGASEQFF. Complete variable domain (other parts from reference TRBV5-1 and TRBJ2-1): KAGVTQTPRYLIKTRGQQVTLSCSPISGHRSVSWYQQTPGQGLQFLFEYFSETQRNKGNFPGRFSGRQFSNSRSEMNVSTLELGDSALYLCASSLDPGGASEQFFGPGTRLTVL.

CDR3 sequence: CASSSTWATLNYYEQYF. The DNA of the CDR3 is TGTGCCAGCAGCTCGACATGGGCCACTCTTAATTACTACGAGCAGTACTTC. V and J are TRBV5-6 and TRBJ2-7; no definite D call. The CDR3 runs to 17 residues. Trimming left V 3 bases short and J 3 bases short, with 22 bases between. Germline V gene sequence: CDR1 SGHDT, CDR2 YYEEEE. Full variable domain (rest looked up from reference TRBV5-6 and TRBJ2-7): DAGVTQSPTHLIKTRGQQVTLRCSPKSGHDTVSWYQQALGQGPQFIFQYYEEEERQRGNFPDRFSGHQFPNYSSELNVNALLLGDSALYLCASSSTWATLNYYEQYFGPGTRLTVT.

The chain joins TRBV28 to TRBJ2-7; D is possibly TRBD1 (6 bases). V was trimmed by 5 bases and J by 2 bases, leaving 19 bases between them. CDR1 is MDHEN and CDR2 is SYDVKM in the germline V gene. The CDR3 covers 16 residues. The CDR3 here is CASSTVSGQLAYEQYF. CDR3 nucleotide sequence: TGTGCCAGCAGTACGGTTTCCGGACAGTTAGCCTACGAGCAGTACTTC. Based on the CDR3 plus reference TRBV28 and TRBJ2-7, the full variable domain is DVKVTQSSRYLVKRTGEKVFLECVQDMDHENMFWYRQDPGLGLRLIYFSYDVKMKEKGDIPEGYSVSREKKERFSLILESASTNQTSMYLCASSTVSGQLAYEQYFGPGTRLTVT.

The gene calls are TRBV29-1 and TRBJ1-2; tentatively, D is TRBD1 (5 bases). Deletions cut 6 bases from V and 8 bases from J, with 19 bases between. This CDR3 spans 13 amino acids. The germline V gene has CDR1 SQVTM and CDR2 ANQGSEA. This CDR3 reads CSVRQTGGDGYTF. The CDR3 DNA reads as TGCAGCGTCCGTCAAACCGGGGGTGACGGCTACACCTTC.

This chain joins TRBV2 and TRBJ1-3; D unclear. The V end was cut by 4 bases, the J end by 4 bases, with 2 bases between. The CDR3 covers 11 residues. Germline V gene sequence: CDR1 SNHLY, CDR2 FYNNEI. The CDR3 here is CASSVGNTIYF. The CDR3 coding sequence is TGTGCCAGCAGTGTAGGAAACACCATATATTTT.

The chain combines TRBV6-5 with TRBJ1-1; 7 bases fit TRBD1. V lost 6 bases, J lost 0 bases, and 4 bases stayed unmatched. The CDR3 is 14 residues long. Germline V gene sequence: CDR1 MNHEY, CDR2 SVGAGI. Here the CDR3 reads CASSPGQMNTEAFF. The CDR3 coding sequence is TGTGCCAGCAGCCCGGGACAGATGAACACTGAAGCTTTCTTT.

The chain has TRBV16 and TRBJ1-1; 7 bases agree with TRBD1. V dropped 4 bases and J dropped 1; count of bases not matched to a gene: 9. The CDR3 is 16 residues long. Germline loops: CDR1 KGHSY, CDR2 FQNENV. CDR3 loop: CASSRALGTANTEAFF. In DNA form, the CDR3 reads TGTGCCAGCAGCCGAGCGCTCGGGACAGCGAACACTGAAGCTTTCTTT.